At least ten counts were recorded for the clone carrying this T cell receptor (beta chain). This sample was taken from a study of early T cells in non-severe SARS-CoV-2 infection. Study background: Bulk RNA from unsorted whole blood was sequenced; chains were unpaired.

CDR3 length equals 15 residues. Germline-derived CDR1 and CDR2 are MDHEN and SYDVKM. V was pared by 5 bases and J by 4 bases, with 18 bases between. Each single cDNA molecule received a unique molecular identifier. TCRdb passed the 5' RACE reads through MiXCR, listing each CDR3 protein once. Of roughly 27,000 distinct CDR3 sequences in the sample, about 4.4% were seen once. The rearrangement links TRBV28 to TRBJ2-7, with D perhaps matching TRBD1 (6 bases). Sequencing used whole blood. The sequence came from an adult who was a healthcare worker with PCR-confirmed SARS-CoV-2 infection or an uninfected control (not recorded which). The DNA for the CDR3 is TGTGCCAGCAGTCCCCCCGGACAGTTCGCATACGAGCAGTACTTC. The encoded protein is CASSPPGQFAYEQYF. Complete variable domain (other parts from reference TRBV28 and TRBJ2-7): DVKVTQSSRYLVKRTGEKVFLECVQDMDHENMFWYRQDPGLGLRLIYFSYDVKMKEKGDIPEGYSVSREKKERFSLILESASTNQTSMYLCASSPPGQFAYEQYFGPGTRLTVT.